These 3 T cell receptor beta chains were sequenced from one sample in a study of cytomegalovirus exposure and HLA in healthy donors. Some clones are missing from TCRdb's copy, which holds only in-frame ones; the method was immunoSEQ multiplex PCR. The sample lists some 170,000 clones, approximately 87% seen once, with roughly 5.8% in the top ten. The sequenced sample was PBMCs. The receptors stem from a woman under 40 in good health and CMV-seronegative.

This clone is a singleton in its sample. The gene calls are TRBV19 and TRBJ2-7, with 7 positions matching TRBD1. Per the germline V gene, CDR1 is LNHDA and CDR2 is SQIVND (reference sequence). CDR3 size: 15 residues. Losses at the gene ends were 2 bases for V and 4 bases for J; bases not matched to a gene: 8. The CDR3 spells CASSISWTGMYEQYF. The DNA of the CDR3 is TGTGCCAGTAGTATATCCTGGACAGGAATGTACGAGCAGTACTTC.

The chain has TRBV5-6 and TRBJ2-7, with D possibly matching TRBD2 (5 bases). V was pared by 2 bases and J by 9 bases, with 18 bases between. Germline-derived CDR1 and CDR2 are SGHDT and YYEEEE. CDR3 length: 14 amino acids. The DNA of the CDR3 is TGTGCCAGCAGCTTAGAGGGATATCAGGACGGGCAGTACTTC. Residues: CASSLEGYQDGQYF.

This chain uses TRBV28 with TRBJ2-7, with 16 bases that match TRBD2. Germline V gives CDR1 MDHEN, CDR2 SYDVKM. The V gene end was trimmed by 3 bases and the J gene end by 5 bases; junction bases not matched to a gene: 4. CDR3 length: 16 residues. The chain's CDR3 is CASSFGTSGGGDEQYF. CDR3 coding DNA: TGTGCCAGCAGTTTTGGGACTAGCGGGGGGGGCGACGAGCAGTACTTC.